This T cell receptor (beta chain) was sequenced for a study of CD8 T cells in Susac syndrome. With random hexamers, reverse transcription was performed on about 0.45 to 1 ug of RNA. TCRdb called the immunoSEQ multiplex PCR reads again in MiXCR, with one record for every CDR3 protein. This table has 160,000 or so distinct CDR3 sequences, 94% appearing once. This clonotype was observed once. The sequenced target, TCR beta, came from blood CD8+ and CD4+ T cells. Deletions cut 4 bases from V and 1 base from J, with 11 bases between. The CDR3 totals 14 residues. The V gene's germline CDR1 is SGHTA and CDR2 FQGNSA.

The sample was CD4+ T cells from PBMCs. The J gene is TRBJ2-7, the V gene TRBV7-2; TRBD1 might be the D (6 bases). This receptor was obtained from a human donor with multiple sclerosis. The CDR3 bases are TGTGCCAGCAGCTCGGACAGACAATCCTACGAGCAGTACTTC. This translates into CASSSDRQSYEQYF.